The 19 T cell receptor beta chains reported below all come from one sample, sequenced in a study of molecular identifiers for immune sequencing clone quantification. TCRdb redid the calling of the PCR reads with MiXCR, one entry per CDR3 protein. Among 300,000 to 400,000 distinct CDR3 sequences listed, 24% were seen once. The sequenced sample consisted of naive CD8+ T cells from blood, with Jurkat cell RNA spiked in. Specified subset: FACS-sorted CD8+CD4-CCR7+CD45RA+ naive T cells. The receptor set was obtained from a human donor in good health. Some libraries in this study had Jurkat cell RNA spiked in.

This clonotype was counted ten times or more. The chain is built from TRBV6-5 and TRBJ2-7, with 11 bases identical to TRBD2. Germline CDR1 reads MNHEY; CDR2 reads SVGAGI. The V gene end was trimmed by 8 bases and the J gene end by 2 bases; junction bases not matched to a gene: 8. This CDR3 has 15 amino acids. This chain's CDR3 is CASSFSTSGAYEQYF. The CDR3 DNA reads as TGTGCCAGCTCCTTCTCGACTAGCGGGGCCTACGAGCAGTACTTC.

This clonotype has more than one count but fewer than ten. The CDR3 spells CASSKPDRRDRAPEAFF. The CDR3 DNA reads as TGTGCCAGCAGTAAACCGGACCGCCGGGACAGGGCTCCTGAAGCTTTCTTT. The chain joins TRBV6-2 or TRBV6-3 to TRBJ1-1; 9 positions match TRBD1. CDR3 length: 17 residues. Looked up from germline, CDR1 is MNHEY and CDR2 is SVGEGT. The trim removed 5 bases at V and 6 bases at J, leaving 16 bases unmatched.

Notes on this clonotype: The junction does not match germline at one end; this may be a read error. J is TRBJ2-3 and V is TRBV6-1; no firm D call. CDR1 and CDR2 (germline): MNHNS, SASEGT. The CDR3 consists of 15 residues. CDR3 DNA: TGTGCCAGGAGTGAAATCGTCGCAGACACAGATACGCAGTATTTT. It encodes CARSEIVADTDTQYF.

This clonotype was found many times. The chain joins TRBV27 to TRBJ2-7; 7 bases match TRBD1. J was trimmed by 0 bases and V by 8 bases; bases with no gene match: 4. The CDR3 is 13 residues long. Germline lookup yields CDR1 MNHEY and CDR2 SMNVEV (reference sequence). CDR3 loop: CASGTAASYEQYF. The CDR3 coding sequence is TGTGCCAGCGGGACAGCGGCCTCCTACGAGCAGTACTTC.

This clonotype has just a few counts. The chain combines TRBV5-5 with TRBJ2-7, with D perhaps matching TRBD2 (5 bases). In germline, CDR1 is SGHKS, CDR2 YYEKEE (reference sequence). The CDR3 sequence is 15 residues long. V dropped 0 bases and J dropped 9 bases, with 19 bases sitting between them. Written as DNA, the CDR3 is TGTGCCAGCAGCTTGGCGGTTCGTCAGGACTTCGGGCAGTACTTC. This translates into CASSLAVRQDFGQYF.

This clonotype came up many times. This chain joins TRBV12-3 or TRBV12-4 and TRBJ2-5, with D perhaps given as TRBD1 or TRBD2 (5 bases each). The CDR3 spans 14 residues. V dropped 3 bases and J dropped 1 base, with 9 bases sitting between them. Written as DNA, the CDR3 is TGTGCCAGCAGTTTCACCGGGGCCCAAGAGACCCAGTACTTC. Its protein is CASSFTGAQETQYF.

This clonotype was counted at least ten times. This chain links TRBV5-1 with TRBJ2-3; the D gene is possibly TRBD2 (5 bases). Trimming took off 0 bases at V and 2 bases at J, with 13 bases between the two ends. Germline V gives CDR1 SGHRS, CDR2 YFSETQ. CDR3 length: 16 amino acids. The CDR3: CASSLGVSAPTDTQYF. CDR3 nucleotides: TGCGCCAGCAGCTTGGGTGTTAGCGCACCCACAGATACGCAGTATTTT.

This rearrangement joins TRBV20-1 to TRBJ2-7; D is uncertain. Between the trimmed V and J ends, which lost 4 bases and 5 bases, there was a span of 18 bases. Germline V lookup: CDR1 DFQATT, CDR2 SNEGSKA (reference sequence). This CDR3 has 14 amino acids. DNA of the CDR3: TGCAGTGCTACAAAGACGGACGAGGAAAACGAGCAGTACTTC. Protein sequence: CSATKTDEENEQYF.

CDR3 nucleotide sequence: TGTGCTAGTGGTTTGGTAGCGTGGACAGGAACCAACTACGAGCAGTACTTC. It yields the protein CASGLVAWTGTNYEQYF. J is TRBJ2-7 and V is TRBV12-5; TRBD1 matches at 7 bases. V lost 0 bases and J lost 3; bases outside the gene matches: 11. Germline assignment: CDR1 LGHNT and CDR2 FRNRAP. The CDR3 extends over 17 amino acids.

This clonotype occurred a few times. V is TRBV2 and J is TRBJ2-7; D might be TRBD1 (6 bases). The CDR3 extends over 15 amino acids. The ends were cut back, 1 base at V and 6 bases at J, with 16 bases in the middle. From germline, CDR1 is SNHLY and CDR2 FYNNEI. CDR3 nucleotide sequence: TGTGCCAGCAGTGAAGGTTGGCAGGGGAAGGCCGAGCAGTACTTC. Its translation: CASSEGWQGKAEQYF.

This clonotype occurred a few times. J is TRBJ1-1 and V is TRBV9; 7 positions agree with TRBD1. The germline gives CDR1 SGDLS, CDR2 YYNGEE. V trimming: 2 bases; J trimming: 4 bases; junction bases outside the gene matches: 2. The CDR3 is 13 residues long. As DNA, the CDR3 is TGTGCCAGCAGCGTGACAGGGAGCACTGAAGCTTTCTTT. This gives the protein CASSVTGSTEAFF.

About this clonotype: A much larger clone differs from this one at a single base, so this may be a read error. V is TRBV7-9 and J is TRBJ1-1; 7 bases are shared with TRBD1. The CDR3 runs 12 residues. Germline V gene lookup returns CDR1 SEHNR and CDR2 FQNEAQ (reference sequence). This CDR3 is CASSFLDRMAYF. The CDR3 DNA is TGTGCCAGCAGCTTCCTGGACAGGATGGCTTACTTT.

The chain is built from TRBV27 and TRBJ1-1; TRBD1 might be the D (6 bases). The V end lost 10 bases, the J end lost 4 bases, and 16 bases lay between the germline ends. The CDR3 totals 13 residues. CDR1 and CDR2 from the germline V gene are MNHEY and SMNVEV (reference sequence). The CDR3: CATKTGLGTEAFF. The CDR3 DNA reads as TGTGCCACCAAAACAGGGCTTGGCACTGAAGCTTTCTTT.

This clonotype has a handful of counts. The chain combines TRBV6-5 with TRBJ1-1, with a tentative D call TRBD1 (5 bases). The V end lost 9 bases, the J end lost 3 bases, and 14 bases lay between the germline ends. The CDR3 is 13 residues long. In germline, CDR1 is MNHEY, CDR2 SVGAGI. CDR3 sequence reads: CASGAFLDTEAFF. The CDR3 DNA follows: TGTGCCAGTGGGGCCTTTCTGGACACTGAAGCTTTCTTT.

This clonotype was seen more than once but under ten times. The chain employs TRBV19 and TRBJ2-7; D ambiguous. The CDR3 runs 14 residues. Germline V gives CDR1 LNHDA, CDR2 SQIVND (reference sequence). V dropped 5 bases and J dropped 2 bases, with 13 bases sitting between them. CDR3 coding DNA: TGTGCCAGTAGTCTCGGAAGGTCTCCCTACGAGCAGTACTTC. Translation: CASSLGRSPYEQYF. The full variable domain, with the rest looked up from reference TRBV19 and TRBJ2-7, is DGGITQSPKYLFRKEGQNVTLSCEQNLNHDAMYWYRQDPGQGLRLIYYSQIVNDFQKGDIAEGYSVSREKKESFPLTVTSAQKNPTAFYLCASSLGRSPYEQYFGPGTRLTVT.

This clonotype appeared once. At one end the junction does not follow the germline gene, possibly because of a read error. V gene TRBV15 combines with J gene TRBJ2-7; 9 nucleotides match TRBD1. CDR3 length: 13 amino acids. Germline values: CDR1 LNHNV, CDR2 YYDKDF (reference sequence). For the CDR3, the DNA is TGTGCCACCAGTAAGACAGGGGGTGACGAGCGGTACTTC. It codes for CATSKTGGDERYF.

V is TRBV27 and J is TRBJ2-1; 9 positions match TRBD2. The V and J ends lost 3 bases and 6 bases, in that order; junction bases with no gene match: 9. Germline V gives CDR1 MNHEY, CDR2 SMNVEV (reference sequence). The CDR3 has 16 amino acids. The CDR3, as DNA: TGTGCCAGCAGTTTGGCCGGGACTAGCCCCTTCAATGAGCAGTTCTTC. This gives the protein CASSLAGTSPFNEQFF.

In the case of this clonotype: A much more abundant neighbour one base away suggests this may be a read error. This rearrangement joins TRBV7-6 to TRBJ2-5; TRBD1 might be the D (7 bases). Germline lookup yields CDR1 SGHVS and CDR2 FNYEAQ. This CDR3 region has 15 residues. This CDR3 reads CANSPTRGTEETQYF. The CDR3 bases are TGTGCCAACAGCCCAACCCGGGGGACAGAAGAGACCCAGTACTTC.

J is TRBJ2-7 and V is TRBV7-9, with TRBD2 matching over 8 bases. Germline V gene lookup returns CDR1 SEHNR and CDR2 FQNEAQ (reference sequence). The CDR3 is made up of 15 amino acids. After removal of 4 bases from V and 4 bases from J, the junction contained 9 bases not matched to a gene. The DNA of the CDR3 is TGTGCCAGCAGCTCAGGACTAGCCGCTCGATACGAGCAGTACTTC. Protein: CASSSGLAARYEQYF.